The 18 T cell receptor beta chains reported below all come from one sample, sequenced in a study of Ad26.COV2.S vaccination and SARS-CoV-2 variants. The sample's treatment: around 19 received Ad26.COV2.S at low or high dose, single or two shots; five or six received placebo; per-sample allocation not given. Vaccine and placebo recipients were sampled on day 63 after the first injection. The repertoire was sequenced with immunoSEQ multiplex PCR; TCRdb's copy has only in-frame clones and lacks some. In the table there are over 400,000 clones, 80% to 95% of which are singletons. Sequenced here: peripheral blood, sampled in a trial of Ad26.COV2.S vaccine versus placebo. The receptor set was obtained from a person aged 18-65 years who received the Ad26.COV2.S COVID-19 vaccine or a placebo.

The chain uses TRBV11-3 and TRBJ2-1; 12 bases are shared with TRBD1. The ends lost 6 bases at V and 8 bases at J; junction bases unmatched: 8. The V gene's germline CDR1 is SGHNT and CDR2 YENEEA. The CDR3 extends over 15 amino acids. CDR3 sequence reads: CASSRGTGGYYEQFF. The CDR3 nucleotides read TGTGCCAGCAGTCGTGGGACAGGGGGCTATTATGAGCAGTTCTTC.

The chain couples TRBV9 to TRBJ2-4, with D possibly called TRBD1 or TRBD2 (6 bases each). The CDR3 has 16 residues. Germline-derived CDR1 and CDR2 are SGDLS and YYNGEE. The V end was cut by 3 bases, the J end by 1 base, with 14 bases between. The CDR3 spells CASSEGGSRAKNIQYF. The CDR3 DNA reads TGTGCCAGCAGCGAGGGGGGAAGTCGGGCCAAAAACATTCAGTACTTC.

The V and J genes are TRBV5-4 and TRBJ1-2; weak D call: TRBD1 (5 bases). CDR1 and CDR2 from the germline V gene are SGHNT and YYREEE (reference sequence). Trimming removed 4 bases at V and 6 bases at J, with 25 bases between. The CDR3 totals 17 residues. In nucleotides, the CDR3 is TGTGCCAGCAGCCTAATTGGGCGGCAGGGAGGTACGGATGGCTACACCTTC. Translated, it gives CASSLIGRQGGTDGYTF.

The chain carries TRBV5-6 and TRBJ1-4; TRBD1 aligns across 7 bases. This CDR3 spans 15 amino acids. CDR1 and CDR2 from the germline V gene are SGHDT and YYEEEE. Unmatched junction bases numbered 8, after V lost 3 bases and J lost 6 bases. The CDR3 loop is CASSSDRSFYEKLFF. The CDR3 DNA sequence: TGTGCCAGCAGCTCGGACAGGAGCTTTTATGAAAAACTGTTTTTT.

This rearrangement joins TRBV9 to TRBJ2-1; maybe TRBD2 (6 bases). The germline V gene has CDR1 SGDLS and CDR2 YYNGEE. This CDR3 region has 15 residues. V lost 0 bases and J lost 3, with 10 bases in between. The CDR3, as DNA: TGTGCCAGCAGCGTAGGTTCGGGAGACTACAATGAGCAGTTCTTC. It specifies CASSVGSGDYNEQFF. Variable domain in full (rest from reference TRBV9 and TRBJ2-1): DSGVTQTPKHLITATGQRVTLRCSPRSGDLSVYWYQQSLDQGLQFLIQYYNGEERAKGNILERFSAQQFPDLHSELNLSSLELGDSALYFCASSVGSGDYNEQFFGPGTRLTVL.

The chain couples TRBV10-2 to TRBJ2-2; no firm D call. This CDR3 is built from 15 residues. The V gene lost 2 bases and the J gene lost 0 bases, with 7 bases spanning the gap. CDR1 is WSHSY, CDR2 SAAADI, per germline. Written as DNA, the CDR3 is TGCGCCAGCAGTGAGCTGCGAGCGAACACCGGGGAGCTGTTTTTT. It codes for CASSELRANTGELFF.

This chain uses TRBV27 with TRBJ1-5; 7 nucleotides align to TRBD1. V was clipped by 6 bases and J by 1 base; unmatched bases: 3. The CDR3 consists of 14 residues. CDR1 is MNHEY and CDR2 is SMNVEV in the germline V gene (reference sequence). CDR3 sequence (DNA): TGTGCCAGCAGAGACAGGGCCAGCAATCAGCCCCAGCATTTT. This encodes CASRDRASNQPQHF.

The genes are TRBV4-2 and TRBJ2-3, with 9 bases matching TRBD2. V was clipped by 1 base and J by 6 bases; unmatched bases: 20. The germline gives CDR1 LGHNA, CDR2 YNFKEQ. This CDR3 contains 20 residues. As DNA, the CDR3 is TGTGCCAGCAGCCAAGGGGTTTTTAGCGGGAGCTTCTCAGGCAGGGATACGCAGTATTTT. Amino acid sequence: CASSQGVFSGSFSGRDTQYF.

This chain uses TRBV9 with TRBJ2-3; the D gene is possibly TRBD2 (6 bases). The germline V gene encodes CDR1 SGDLS and CDR2 YYNGEE. This CDR3 region has 12 residues. V was cut by 3 bases and J by 10 bases, with 12 bases left in between. CDR3 region: CASSGSEGPQYF. CDR3 bases: TGTGCCAGCAGCGGGTCGGAGGGCCCGCAGTATTTT.

V is TRBV9 and J is TRBJ1-1; D is perhaps TRBD1 (5 bases). The CDR3 is 14 amino acids. Germline CDR1 SGDLS, CDR2 YYNGEE. V gave up 3 bases and J gave up 0 bases, with 9 bases separating them. Here the CDR3 DNA reads TGTGCCAGCAGCGCGCGGGGCGTGAACACTGAAGCTTTCTTT. It translates to CASSARGVNTEAFF.

This chain uses TRBV28 with TRBJ2-7, with 7 bases fitting TRBD1. CDR1 and CDR2 from the germline V gene are MDHEN and SYDVKM. The CDR3 is 15 amino acids. V shed 7 bases, J shed 3 bases, and the junction held 12 bases outside the gene matches. CDR3 residues: CASTSGLTGNYEQYF. CDR3 nucleotides: TGTGCCAGCACTTCCGGCCTGACAGGGAACTACGAGCAGTACTTC.

The chain carries TRBV27 and TRBJ2-4, with D unresolved. The V end lost 4 bases, the J end lost 5 bases, and 12 bases lay between the germline ends. The length of the CDR3 is 14 residues. In germline, CDR1 is MNHEY, CDR2 SMNVEV (reference sequence). CDR3 sequence: CASSSPASQNIQYF. The CDR3 DNA follows: TGTGCCAGCAGTTCCCCCGCCAGCCAAAACATTCAGTACTTC.

The rearrangement links TRBV5-4 to TRBJ2-7; D is uncertain. With 0 bases removed from V and 5 bases from J, the gap between germline ends came to 6 bases. The CDR3 runs 12 residues. Looked up from germline, CDR1 is SGHNT and CDR2 is YYREEE (reference sequence). CDR3 bases: TGTGCCAGCAGCTTGGATTTCGACGAGCAGTACTTC. The encoded protein is CASSLDFDEQYF.

The gene calls are TRBV2 and TRBJ2-2, with D tentatively TRBD2 (5 bases). The CDR3 is made up of 15 amino acids. CDR1 SNHLY and CDR2 FYNNEI come from the germline V gene. V lost 4 bases and J 4 bases, leaving 13 bases between the germline ends. The CDR3 spells CASSVGLAGTGELFF. The CDR3 bases are TGTGCCAGCAGTGTGGGTCTAGCCGGCACCGGGGAGCTGTTTTTT.

The sample holds one count of this clone. V and J are TRBV6-2 or TRBV6-3 and TRBJ1-4; unclear D gene. This CDR3 comprises 14 residues. Trimming pared 6 bases from V and 12 bases from J, leaving 20 bases between. The germline V gene has CDR1 MNHEY and CDR2 SVGEGT. CDR3 loop: CASSPPGVARELFF. The CDR3 nucleotides are TGTGCCAGCAGCCCACCTGGGGTGGCCCGTGAACTGTTTTTT.

The rearrangement joins TRBV28 to TRBJ2-1, with TRBD1 identical over 8 bases. CDR1 and CDR2 from the germline V gene are MDHEN and SYDVKM. The CDR3 totals 15 residues. Trimming removed 5 bases from V and 5 bases from J; junction bases left unmatched: 8. The CDR3 DNA follows: TGTGCCAGCAGTCAACCGGGACAGGAAAACAATGAGCAGTTCTTC. Its protein product is CASSQPGQENNEQFF.

With regard to this clone: The sample has other DNA sequences that encode this CDR3 too. The CDR3 coding sequence is TGTGCCAGCTCACCCGGAATTTCCACAGATACGCAGTATTTT. It specifies CASSPGISTDTQYF. The rearrangement uses TRBV18 and TRBJ2-3, with no clear D. This CDR3 contains 14 residues. V was pared by 3 bases and J by 2 bases, with 9 bases between. Per the germline V gene, CDR1 is KGHSH and CDR2 is LQKENI.

This clone occurred once. The chain carries TRBV9 and TRBJ1-6, with TRBD1 as a possible D gene (6 bases). Germline loops: CDR1 SGDLS, CDR2 YYNGEE. V was cut by 0 bases and J by 7 bases, with 23 bases left in between. This CDR3 contains 19 residues. The CDR3 nucleotides read TGTGCCAGCAGCGTAGAACCAATGGGGGGGCGAAGGGGAAATTCACCCCTCCACTTT. It codes for CASSVEPMGGRRGNSPLHF. The full variable domain, completed using reference TRBV9 and TRBJ1-6, is DSGVTQTPKHLITATGQRVTLRCSPRSGDLSVYWYQQSLDQGLQFLIQYYNGEERAKGNILERFSAQQFPDLHSELNLSSLELGDSALYFCASSVEPMGGRRGNSPLHFGNGTRLTVT.